Each of the 18 T cell receptor beta chains below was sequenced from the same sample in a study of blood T cells in healthy people across ages. Through a sample-barcoded 5' primer and a J-beta primer mix, a second PCR was run for roughly 7 to 12 cycles. TCRdb used MiXCR to reprocess the 5' RACE reads, holding one entry per CDR3 protein. Among about 1.8 million distinct CDR3 sequences listed, 49% were seen once. The sequencing input was blood. These receptors were collected from a woman aged 40 to 49 in good health.

The CDR3 loop reads CATSKTGGAVAEAFF. The CDR3 nucleotides are TGTGCCACCAGCAAAACAGGGGGCGCAGTCGCTGAAGCTTTCTTT. The chain has TRBV15 and TRBJ1-1, with 9 bases that match TRBD1. The CDR3 extends over 15 amino acids. Germline V gene sequence: CDR1 LNHNV, CDR2 YYDKDF (reference sequence). V gave up 4 bases and J gave up 6 bases; unmatched junction bases: 9.

The CDR3 loop reads CASLSGGGVNTEAFF. For the CDR3, the DNA is TGTGCCAGCCTATCGGGGGGCGGTGTCAACACTGAAGCTTTCTTT. The chain employs TRBV6-6 and TRBJ1-1; TRBD1 is a possible D gene (6 bases). The CDR3 extends over 15 amino acids. Germline V gene sequence: CDR1 MNHNY, CDR2 SVGAGI (reference sequence). Between the trimmed V and J ends, which lost 8 bases and 2 bases, there was a span of 18 bases.

This clonotype was found a few times. J is TRBJ2-7 and V is TRBV28, with 7 bases identical to TRBD1. This CDR3 is built from 17 residues. The V and J ends lost 2 bases and 0 bases, in that order; junction bases with no gene match: 10. Germline V gene data show CDR1 as MDHEN and CDR2 as SYDVKM. DNA for the CDR3: TGTGCCAGCAGTTTAGGGGGACAGACCGTATACTCCTACGAGCAGTACTTC. This encodes CASSLGGQTVYSYEQYF.

This chain connects TRBV29-1 to TRBJ2-7; maybe TRBD2 (5 bases). V was cut by 6 bases and J by 3 bases, with 18 bases left in between. This CDR3 has 14 amino acids. Looked up from germline, CDR1 is SQVTM and CDR2 is ANQGSEA. The CDR3 is CSVAGLGGSYEQYF. In nucleotides, the CDR3 is TGCAGCGTGGCGGGTCTGGGCGGAAGCTACGAGCAGTACTTC.

This clonotype appeared a few times. This sequence joins TRBV20-1 and TRBJ2-4, with TRBD2 as a possible D gene (6 bases). V dropped 0 bases and J dropped 3 bases, with 12 bases sitting between them. CDR1 is DFQATT and CDR2 is SNEGSKA in the germline V gene (reference sequence). The CDR3 covers 15 residues. This chain's CDR3 is CSARDPGRGKNIQYF. CDR3 DNA: TGCAGTGCTAGAGATCCAGGGCGGGGCAAAAACATTCAGTACTTC.

The chain recombines TRBV6-6 with TRBJ1-1; the D is unclear. The germline V gene encodes CDR1 MNHNY and CDR2 SVGAGI (reference sequence). The CDR3 has 12 residues. Trimming removed 7 bases from V and 1 base from J, with 7 bases in between. CDR3 in amino acids: CASTRQNTEAFF. The CDR3 DNA follows: TGTGCCAGCACACGACAGAACACTGAAGCTTTCTTT.

The chain recombines TRBV4-3 with TRBJ2-3; D assignment may be TRBD1 or TRBD2 (6 bases each). There are 17 residues in the CDR3. The germline gives CDR1 LGHNA, CDR2 YSLEER. With 1 base removed from V and 0 bases from J, the gap between germline ends came to 14 bases. In nucleotides, the CDR3 is TGCGCCAGCAGCCAAGGACGGTGGGGGGCAAGCACAGATACGCAGTATTTT. Protein product: CASSQGRWGASTDTQYF.

The chain recombines TRBV27 with TRBJ1-5; possible D gene TRBD1, 6 bases. The ends were cut back, 6 bases at V and 3 bases at J, with 18 bases in the middle. The CDR3 is 16 amino acids. From germline, CDR1 is MNHEY and CDR2 SMNVEV (reference sequence). This CDR3 reads CASRAGAPLYNQPQHF. The CDR3 bases are TGTGCCAGCAGGGCAGGGGCCCCATTATACAATCAGCCCCAGCATTTT.

This clonotype was counted between two and nine times. The genes are TRBV2 and TRBJ2-7; tentative D call: TRBD2 (6 bases). Trimming took off 3 bases at V and 4 bases at J, with 16 bases between the two ends. The germline V gene has CDR1 SNHLY and CDR2 FYNNEI. The CDR3 loop spans 15 amino acids. The CDR3 loop reads CASSDGGDFPYEQYF. The CDR3 region has the DNA TGTGCCAGCAGTGATGGCGGGGACTTTCCTTACGAGCAGTACTTC.

The chain employs TRBV5-4 and TRBJ2-4, with TRBD1 matching 7 bases. The J call may be in error: the DNA end matches TRBJ2-7 better. The CDR3 is 16 amino acids. Per germline, CDR1 SGHNT and CDR2 YYREEE (reference sequence). The CDR3, as DNA: TGTGCCAGCAGCTTCCCCGATACGACAGGGAGCTACGAGCAGTACTTC. Its protein is CASSFPDTTGSYEQYF.

V and J are TRBV5-1 and TRBJ2-5; D possibly matches TRBD1 or TRBD2 (5 bases each). The CDR3 spans 16 residues. V dropped 3 bases and J dropped 1 base, with 16 bases sitting between them. Germline values: CDR1 SGHRS, CDR2 YFSETQ. The CDR3 spells CASSSLTGGTQETQYF. CDR3 nucleotides: TGCGCCAGCAGCTCACTAACAGGTGGGACCCAAGAGACCCAGTACTTC.

The chain links TRBV6-2 or TRBV6-3 to TRBJ2-5, with D uncertain. The J call is in doubt because the DNA end fits TRBJ2-7 better. Germline V gene data show CDR1 as MNHEY and CDR2 as SVGEGT. The CDR3 totals 13 residues. CDR3 bases: TGTGCCAGCAGTTACCCCGCAGTTCTCGAGCAGTACTTC. Amino acid sequence: CASSYPAVLEQYF.

The chain recombines TRBV29-1 with TRBJ1-2, with 8 bases that match TRBD1. Per the germline V gene, CDR1 is SQVTM and CDR2 is ANQGSEA. CDR3 size: 15 residues. With 5 bases clipped from V and 6 bases from J, the junction kept 14 bases outside the gene matches. The CDR3 nucleotides read TGCAGCGTTCAGCCCCCCGGACAGGGAGGAGATGGCTACACCTTC. Its protein product is CSVQPPGQGGDGYTF.

The J gene is TRBJ2-3, the V gene TRBV28, with TRBD1 matching over 9 bases. Trimming cost V 5 bases and J 5 bases; bases outside gene matches: 8. This CDR3 region has 15 residues. CDR1 is MDHEN, CDR2 SYDVKM, per germline. As DNA, the CDR3 is TGTGCCAGCAGTCGCCGGGACAGGGATAGAGATACGCAGTATTTT. Its protein product is CASSRRDRDRDTQYF. Full variable domain (rest looked up from reference TRBV28 and TRBJ2-3): DVKVTQSSRYLVKRTGEKVFLECVQDMDHENMFWYRQDPGLGLRLIYFSYDVKMKEKGDIPEGYSVSREKKERFSLILESASTNQTSMYLCASSRRDRDRDTQYFGPGTRLTVL.

The rearrangement links TRBV6-1 to TRBJ2-5; D remains ambiguous. The germline V gene has CDR1 MNHNS and CDR2 SASEGT. CDR3 length equals 15 residues. Trimming took off 7 bases at V and 2 bases at J, with 17 bases between the two ends. The CDR3 nucleotides are TGTGCCAGCACTCCCTGGGCACCGGAACAAGAGACCCAGTACTTC. It yields the protein CASTPWAPEQETQYF.

This clonotype turned up a few times. This chain uses TRBV5-1 with TRBJ2-6, with 7 bases fitting TRBD2. Germline V gene sequence: CDR1 SGHRS, CDR2 YFSETQ. The CDR3 consists of 15 residues. With V trimmed by 6 bases and J by 4 bases, 7 bases remained unmatched. The DNA of the CDR3 is TGCGCCAGCAAGCCCCGGGGGGACGGGGCCAACGTCCTGACTTTC. This gives the protein CASKPRGDGANVLTF.

The chain combines TRBV28 with TRBJ2-3; D perhaps matches TRBD2 (5 bases). The CDR3 extends over 16 amino acids. Trimming pared 4 bases from V and 2 bases from J, leaving 16 bases between. Germline V gene lookup returns CDR1 MDHEN and CDR2 SYDVKM. As DNA, the CDR3 is TGTGCCAGCAGTTCCCCTGCCAGCGGAGCCACAGATACGCAGTATTTT. Protein sequence: CASSSPASGATDTQYF.

The CDR3 loop reads CASSQGPGEQETQYF. In nucleotides, the CDR3 is TGTGCCAGCAGCCAGGGACCGGGGGAACAAGAGACCCAGTACTTC. This chain uses TRBV7-3 with TRBJ2-5; D possibly corresponds to TRBD2 (6 bases). The CDR3 consists of 15 residues. With 5 bases removed from V and 2 bases from J, the gap between germline ends came to 15 bases. Germline-derived CDR1 and CDR2 are SGHTA and FQGTGA.